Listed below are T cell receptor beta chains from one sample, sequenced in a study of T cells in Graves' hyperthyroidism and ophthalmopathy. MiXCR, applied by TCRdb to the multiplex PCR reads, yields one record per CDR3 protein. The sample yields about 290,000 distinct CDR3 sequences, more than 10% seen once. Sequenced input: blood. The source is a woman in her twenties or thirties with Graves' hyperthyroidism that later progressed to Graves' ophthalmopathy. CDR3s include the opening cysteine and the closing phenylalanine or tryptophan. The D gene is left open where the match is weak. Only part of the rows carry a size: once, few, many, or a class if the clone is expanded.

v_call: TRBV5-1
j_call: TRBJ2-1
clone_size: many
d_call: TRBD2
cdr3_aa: CASSVTGLAGFNEQFF
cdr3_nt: TGCGCCAGCAGTGTAACGGGACTAGCGGGATTCAATGAGCAGTTCTTC

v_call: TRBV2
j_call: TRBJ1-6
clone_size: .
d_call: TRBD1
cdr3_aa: CASGRGQSNSPLHF
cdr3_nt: TGTGCCAGCGGTAGGGGACAGTCAAATTCACCCCTCCACTTT

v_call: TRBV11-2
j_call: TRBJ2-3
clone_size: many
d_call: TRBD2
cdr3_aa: CASSTGLAGFTDTQYF
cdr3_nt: TGTGCCAGCAGCACGGGACTAGCGGGATTCACAGATACGCAGTATTTT

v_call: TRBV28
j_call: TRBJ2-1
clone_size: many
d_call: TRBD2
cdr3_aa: CASSSTSGRAGLEQFF
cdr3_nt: TGTGCCAGCAGTTCGACTAGCGGGAGGGCCGGTCTTGAGCAGTTCTTC

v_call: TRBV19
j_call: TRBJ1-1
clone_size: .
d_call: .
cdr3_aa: CASSFRVLNTEAFF
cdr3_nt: TGTGCCAGTAGCTTCAGGGTACTGAACACTGAAGCTTTCTTT

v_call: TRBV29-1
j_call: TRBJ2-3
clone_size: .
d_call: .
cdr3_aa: CSVVGKGDPTDTQYF
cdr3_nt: TGCAGCGTTGTCGGAAAGGGGGACCCCACAGATACGCAGTATTTT

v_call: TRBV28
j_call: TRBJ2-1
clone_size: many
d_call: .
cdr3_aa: CASSFRYHVNEQFF
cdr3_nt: TGTGCCAGCAGTTTCAGGTACCACGTAAATGAGCAGTTCTTC

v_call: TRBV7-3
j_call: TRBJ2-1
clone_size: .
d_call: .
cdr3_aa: CASSLSQGIGDNEQFF
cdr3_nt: TGTGCCAGCAGCTTAAGTCAGGGTATAGGGGACAATGAGCAGTTCTTC

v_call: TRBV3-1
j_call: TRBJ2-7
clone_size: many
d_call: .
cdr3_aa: CASSPGLANPEQYF
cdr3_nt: TGTGCCAGCAGCCCCGGGCTAGCGAATCCCGAGCAGTACTTC

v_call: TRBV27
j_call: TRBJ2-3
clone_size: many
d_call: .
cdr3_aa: CASSLYGRVVSDTQYF
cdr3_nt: TGTGCCAGCAGTTTATATGGCAGGGTTGTTTCGGATACGCAGTATTTT

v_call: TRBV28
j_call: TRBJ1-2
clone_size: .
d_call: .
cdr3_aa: CASQRIGGYTF
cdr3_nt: TGTGCCAGCCAGAGGATCGGTGGCTACACCTTC

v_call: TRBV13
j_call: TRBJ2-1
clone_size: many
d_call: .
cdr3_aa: CASSLAGGTEQFF
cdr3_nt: TGTGCCAGCAGCTTAGCGGGCGGGACTGAGCAGTTCTTC

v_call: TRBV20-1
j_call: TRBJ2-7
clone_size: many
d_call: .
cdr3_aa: CSAGRFSVAGVHEQYF
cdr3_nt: TGCAGTGCTGGGCGCTTCTCGGTCGCTGGAGTCCACGAGCAGTACTTC

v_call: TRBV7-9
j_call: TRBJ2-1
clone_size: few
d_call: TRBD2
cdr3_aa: CASSQRGEQFF
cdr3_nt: TGTGCCAGCAGTCAGCGGGGAGAGCAGTTCTTC

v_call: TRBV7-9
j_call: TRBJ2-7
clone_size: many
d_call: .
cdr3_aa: CASSLSELTYEQYF
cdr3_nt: TGTGCCAGCAGCTTATCTGAGCTAACCTACGAGCAGTACTTC

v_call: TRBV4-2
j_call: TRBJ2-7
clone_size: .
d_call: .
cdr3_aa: CASSQERFQKTYEQYF
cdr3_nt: TGTGCCAGCAGCCAAGAAAGATTTCAGAAAACCTACGAGCAGTACTTC

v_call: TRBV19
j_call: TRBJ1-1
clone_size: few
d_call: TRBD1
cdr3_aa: CASNLGTGLNTEAFF
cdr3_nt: TGTGCCAGTAACCTCGGGACAGGTTTGAACACTGAAGCTTTCTTT

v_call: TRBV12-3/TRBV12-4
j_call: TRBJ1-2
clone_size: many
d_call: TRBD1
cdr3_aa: CASSGTVPGYTF
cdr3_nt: TGTGCCAGCAGTGGGACAGTCCCCGGCTACACCTTC

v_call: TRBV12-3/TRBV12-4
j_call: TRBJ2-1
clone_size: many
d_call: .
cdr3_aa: CASTSGTYNEQFF
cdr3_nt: TGTGCCAGCACCTCAGGGACCTACAATGAGCAGTTCTTC

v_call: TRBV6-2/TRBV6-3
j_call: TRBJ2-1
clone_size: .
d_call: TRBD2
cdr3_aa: CASSTPGLAGMESSYNEQFF
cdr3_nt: TGTGCCAGCAGTACCCCGGGACTAGCGGGTATGGAGAGCTCCTACAATGAGCAGTTCTTC

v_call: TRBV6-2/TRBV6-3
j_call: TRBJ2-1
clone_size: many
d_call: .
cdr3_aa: CASRGDYNEQFF
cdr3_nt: TGTGCCAGCAGGGGGGACTACAATGAGCAGTTCTTC

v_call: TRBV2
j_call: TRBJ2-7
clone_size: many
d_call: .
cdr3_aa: CASSEAGTGQGPYEQYF
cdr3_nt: TGTGCCAGCAGTGAAGCTGGGACGGGACAAGGCCCCTACGAGCAGTACTTC

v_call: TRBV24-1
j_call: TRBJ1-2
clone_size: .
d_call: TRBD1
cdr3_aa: CATSDLRTGDGYTF
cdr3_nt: TGTGCCACCAGTGATTTGAGGACAGGGGACGGCTACACCTTC

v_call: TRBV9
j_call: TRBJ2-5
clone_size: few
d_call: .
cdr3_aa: CASSVGRVGETQYF
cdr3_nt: TGTGCCAGCAGCGTAGGACGGGTAGGGGAGACCCAGTACTTC

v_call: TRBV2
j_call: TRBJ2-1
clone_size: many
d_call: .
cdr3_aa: CASRDHPWEAGYNEQFF
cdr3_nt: TGTGCCAGCAGGGACCACCCGTGGGAAGCAGGGTACAATGAGCAGTTCTTC

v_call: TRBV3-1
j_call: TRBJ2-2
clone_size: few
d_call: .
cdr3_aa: CASRLIGGTGELFF
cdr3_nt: TGTGCCAGCAGGCTGATTGGGGGGACCGGGGAGCTGTTTTTT

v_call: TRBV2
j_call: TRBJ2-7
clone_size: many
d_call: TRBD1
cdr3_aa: CASVTGLDHEQYF
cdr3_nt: TGTGCCAGCGTGACAGGGCTGGACCACGAGCAGTACTTC

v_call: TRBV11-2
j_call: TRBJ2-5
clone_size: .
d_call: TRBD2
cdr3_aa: CASSLVAGVGETQYF
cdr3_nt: TGTGCCAGCAGTCTCGTAGCGGGAGTTGGAGAGACCCAGTACTTC

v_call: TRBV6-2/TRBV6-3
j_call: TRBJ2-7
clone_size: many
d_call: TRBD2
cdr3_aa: CASSYASGSLEQYF
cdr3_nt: TGTGCCAGCAGTTACGCGAGCGGGAGCTTAGAGCAGTACTTC

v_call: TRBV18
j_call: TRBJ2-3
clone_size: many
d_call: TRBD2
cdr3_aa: CASSPPGLDGTDTQYF
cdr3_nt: TGTGCCAGCTCACCACCGGGACTAGACGGCACAGATACGCAGTATTTT

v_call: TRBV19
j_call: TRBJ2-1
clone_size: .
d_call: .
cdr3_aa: CASSIVSGPHNEQFF
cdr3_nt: TGTGCCAGTAGTATAGTATCCGGACCCCACAATGAGCAGTTCTTC